Each of the 24 T cell receptor beta chains below was sequenced from the same sample in a study of identical twins. TCRdb reprocessed the 5' RACE reads via MiXCR and lists one record per CDR3 protein. The data hold more than 1.5 million distinct CDR3 sequences, with about 32% observed a single time. Sequenced input: cord blood. The receptors originated from a newborn girl in good health.

The V gene is TRBV24-1, the J gene TRBJ2-7; 9 bases line up with TRBD1. Germline CDR1 KGHDR, CDR2 SFDVKD. The CDR3 is 14 residues long. The V gene end was trimmed by 11 bases and the J gene end by 4 bases; junction bases not matched to a gene: 11. The CDR3 spells CANRGQGIIYEQYF. The CDR3 DNA reads TGTGCCAACAGGGGACAGGGAATAATATACGAGCAGTACTTC.

There are a few counts of this clonotype. The CDR3 DNA reads as TGTGCCAGCAGTTGGGACAGTCGGAATCAGCCCCAGCATTTT. It encodes CASSWDSRNQPQHF. The chain joins TRBV6-1 to TRBJ1-5, with 7 positions matching TRBD1. The V segment lost 5 bases and the J segment 4 bases; nucleotides outside the gene matches: 5. There are 14 residues in the CDR3. Germline-derived CDR1 and CDR2 are MNHNS and SASEGT.

The gene calls are TRBV6-2 or TRBV6-3 and TRBJ1-5, with 7 positions matching TRBD1. This CDR3 has 13 amino acids. CDR1 and CDR2 from the germline V gene are MNHEY and SVGEGT. V gave up 5 bases and J gave up 6 bases; unmatched junction bases: 4. CDR3 sequence: CASSADRVQPQHF. CDR3 coding DNA: TGTGCCAGCAGTGCCGACAGGGTTCAGCCCCAGCATTTT.

This clonotype has more than one count but fewer than ten. The CDR3 sequence is CASSLAAPTYQPQHF. CDR3 in DNA: TGTGCCAGCAGCTTAGCCGCCCCGACATATCAGCCCCAGCATTTT. The chain couples TRBV7-2 to TRBJ1-5; D is unresolved. The V gene lost 0 bases and the J gene lost 5 bases, with 11 bases spanning the gap. Germline CDR1 SGHTA, CDR2 FQGNSA. The CDR3 consists of 15 residues.

This clonotype turned up a few times. The chain carries TRBV29-1 and TRBJ2-3, with 10 bases identical to TRBD2. The CDR3 runs 17 residues. Looked up from germline, CDR1 is SQVTM and CDR2 is ANQGSEA. J was trimmed by 0 bases and V by 6 bases; bases with no gene match: 12. CDR3 sequence (DNA): TGCAGCGTGGGAACTGTAGCGGGGGGCGATAGCACAGATACGCAGTATTTT. Translating gives CSVGTVAGGDSTDTQYF.

This clonotype has more than one count but fewer than ten. The chain couples TRBV10-3 to TRBJ2-7, with 8 bases aligning to TRBD1. This CDR3 is built from 12 residues. The germline gives CDR1 ENHRY, CDR2 SYGVKD. Trimming removed 8 bases from V and 4 bases from J; junction bases left unmatched: 4. The CDR3 nucleotides read TGTGCCATCGGGGGACAGGCTTACGAGCAGTACTTC. Its translation is CAIGGQAYEQYF.

About this clonotype: This may stem from a read error, because a much larger clone lies one nucleotide away. This chain links TRBV29-1 with TRBJ2-3; TRBD1 aligns across 8 bases. This CDR3 is built from 13 residues. Per the germline V gene, CDR1 is SQVTM and CDR2 is ANQGSEA. The CDR3 nucleotides are TGCAGCGTTGAGACAGGGGCGAAAGATACGCGGTATTTT. Translation: CSVETGAKDTRYF.

The CDR3 protein is CSADRGRGEKLFF. Here the CDR3 DNA reads TGCAGTGCTGACAGGGGGCGCGGGGAAAAACTGTTTTTT. The V and J genes are TRBV20-1 and TRBJ1-4, with 10 bases lining up with TRBD1. With 5 bases clipped from V and 8 bases from J, the junction kept 5 bases outside the gene matches. CDR3 length equals 13 residues. Germline CDR1 DFQATT, CDR2 SNEGSKA (reference sequence).

The rearrangement links TRBV20-1 to TRBJ2-2, with TRBD2 matching over 8 bases. The ends lost 3 bases at V and 5 bases at J; junction bases unmatched: 8. The CDR3 is made up of 15 amino acids. Germline CDR1 reads DFQATT; CDR2 reads SNEGSKA (reference sequence). CDR3 loop: CSASSSGRPTGELFF. The CDR3 DNA is TGCAGTGCTAGCTCTAGCGGGCGTCCTACCGGGGAGCTGTTTTTT.

The chain couples TRBV6-6 to TRBJ2-7; D gene uncertain. The CDR3 has 13 residues. Trimming cost V 3 bases and J 9 bases, with 15 bases left between them. Germline CDR1 and CDR2: MNHNY and SVGAGI (reference sequence). CDR3 coding DNA: TGTGCCAGCAGTTATCTTCACCCGGCTGTGCAGTACTTC. Protein: CASSYLHPAVQYF.

This clonotype occurred a few times. The rearrangement joins TRBV3-1 to TRBJ2-5; TRBD1 might be the D (6 bases). CDR3 length: 15 amino acids. The germline V gene encodes CDR1 LGHDT and CDR2 YNNKEL (reference sequence). V lost 0 bases, J lost 5 bases, and 13 bases lay in between. Written as DNA, the CDR3 is TGTGCCAGCAGCCAAGATCTACAGGGTGGGGAGACCCAGTACTTC. This encodes CASSQDLQGGETQYF.

J is TRBJ2-1 and V is TRBV20-1, with D hard to call. V lost 8 bases to trimming and J lost 4 bases, with 18 bases between them. This CDR3 is 14 amino acids long. Germline V gene data show CDR1 as DFQATT and CDR2 as SNEGSKA (reference sequence). The CDR3 DNA reads TGCAGTCCCCGACCGGGCTCCCCATACAATGAGCAGTTCTTC. As protein: CSPRPGSPYNEQFF.

A remark on this clonotype: This sequence may be a read error, since a much larger clone differs from it by one base. The CDR3 coding sequence is TGCAGTGCTAGAGGACTAGCGGGCTACGAGCAGTTCTTC. Translation gives CSARGLAGYEQFF. The chain links TRBV20-1 to TRBJ2-1; TRBD2 aligns across 10 bases. The CDR3 length is 13 residues. J gave up 10 bases and V 1 base, and 4 bases lay outside the gene matches. The germline CDR1 and CDR2 sequences are DFQATT and SNEGSKA (reference sequence).

The chain is built from TRBV3-1 and TRBJ2-3; TRBD2 matches at 7 bases. The CDR3 is 16 amino acids. The V gene's germline CDR1 is LGHDT and CDR2 YNNKEL (reference sequence). The trim removed 2 bases at V and 2 bases at J, leaving 7 bases unmatched. The CDR3 nucleotides read TGTGCCAGCAGCCAATTAGCGGGCTCCGCCACAGATACGCAGTATTTT. As protein: CASSQLAGSATDTQYF.

V and J are TRBV10-3 and TRBJ2-7; the match to TRBD2 covers 8 bases. The CDR3 has 18 amino acids. CDR1 and CDR2 from the germline V gene are ENHRY and SYGVKD. With V trimmed by 7 bases and J by 3 bases, 20 bases remained unmatched. Here the CDR3 reads CAITRGWLAGGGDYEQYF. DNA of the CDR3: TGTGCCATCACTCGAGGATGGCTAGCGGGTGGGGGAGACTACGAGCAGTACTTC.

This rearrangement joins TRBV27 to TRBJ2-1, with 13 bases aligning to TRBD2. Germline V gene data show CDR1 as MNHEY and CDR2 as SMNVEV (reference sequence). This CDR3 contains 18 residues. V shed 4 bases, J shed 2 bases, and the junction held 8 bases outside the gene matches. The CDR3 DNA reads TGTGCCAGCAGTTCATCCGTAGGGACTAGCGGGACCTACAATGAGCAGTTCTTC. Translation: CASSSSVGTSGTYNEQFF.

This clonotype has just a few counts. The chain links TRBV9 to TRBJ2-7, with 13 positions matching TRBD2. The J call may be incorrect, as the DNA end agrees better with TRBJ2-5. Germline lookup yields CDR1 SGDLS and CDR2 YYNGEE. This CDR3 has 15 amino acids. CDR3 in amino acids: CASSVATSGGETQYF. The CDR3 DNA is TGTGCCAGCAGCGTGGCGACTAGCGGGGGGGAGACCCAGTACTTC.

V usage is TRBV27 and J usage is TRBJ1-4; D remains ambiguous. In germline, CDR1 is MNHEY, CDR2 SMNVEV (reference sequence). The CDR3 consists of 15 residues. V was shortened by 5 bases and J by 5 bases, with 15 bases between the two germline ends. DNA for the CDR3: TGTGCCAGCAGTCCACATTATCAAGTAAATGAAAAACTGTTTTTT. Translating gives CASSPHYQVNEKLFF.

This clonotype was counted at least ten times. The chain joins TRBV20-1 to TRBJ1-2, with a tentative D call TRBD1 (5 bases). This CDR3 is 12 amino acids long. From germline, CDR1 is DFQATT and CDR2 SNEGSKA (reference sequence). Trimming left V 3 bases short and J 0 bases short, with 5 bases between. The CDR3 nucleotides are TGCAGTGCTAGGGGGCCTAACTATGGCTACACCTTC. Its protein is CSARGPNYGYTF.

The chain couples TRBV24-1 to TRBJ2-5, with D perhaps TRBD2 (6 bases). The ends were cut back, 1 base at V and 11 bases at J, with 19 bases in the middle. Germline V gene sequence: CDR1 KGHDR, CDR2 SFDVKD. This CDR3 is built from 15 residues. The CDR3 is CATSDFAGNKNEQYF. CDR3 coding DNA: TGTGCCACCAGTGATTTTGCGGGGAATAAGAATGAGCAGTACTTC.

Many counts were recorded for this clonotype. The genes are TRBV11-2 and TRBJ2-7; 8 nucleotides line up with TRBD1. The CDR3 totals 15 residues. V lost 6 bases to trimming and J lost 2 bases; unmatched junction nucleotides: 9. Germline V gene lookup returns CDR1 SGHAT and CDR2 FQNNGV. The CDR3 protein is CASRRDRGNTYEQYF. DNA for the CDR3: TGTGCCAGCAGGCGAGACAGGGGTAACACCTACGAGCAGTACTTC.

This clonotype was recorded at least ten times. The V call is TRBV11-2, the J call TRBJ2-1; perhaps TRBD1 as D (5 bases). This CDR3 has 15 amino acids. Germline V gene sequence: CDR1 SGHAT, CDR2 FQNNGV. The V end was cut by 0 bases, the J end by 4 bases, with 10 bases between. The CDR3 loop reads CASSLERGPYNEQFF. The CDR3 nucleotides read TGTGCCAGCAGCTTAGAAAGGGGCCCTTACAATGAGCAGTTCTTC.

This clonotype was observed a few times. The gene calls are TRBV20-1 and TRBJ2-1; 10 bases are shared with TRBD2. V lost 0 bases to trimming and J lost 3 bases; unmatched junction nucleotides: 2. The CDR3 loop spans 15 amino acids. The germline V gene has CDR1 DFQATT and CDR2 SNEGSKA (reference sequence). The CDR3 sequence: CSARETSGFYNEQFF. CDR3 DNA: TGCAGTGCTAGAGAGACTAGCGGGTTCTACAATGAGCAGTTCTTC.

The V and J genes are TRBV5-1 and TRBJ2-1, with TRBD2 identical over 9 bases. V dropped 2 bases and J dropped 6; count of bases not matched to a gene: 6. The germline CDR1 and CDR2 sequences are SGHRS and YFSETQ. This CDR3 comprises 15 residues. CDR3 residues: CASSFSSGGFNEQFF. The CDR3 DNA reads as TGCGCCAGCAGCTTTTCAAGCGGGGGGTTCAATGAGCAGTTCTTC.